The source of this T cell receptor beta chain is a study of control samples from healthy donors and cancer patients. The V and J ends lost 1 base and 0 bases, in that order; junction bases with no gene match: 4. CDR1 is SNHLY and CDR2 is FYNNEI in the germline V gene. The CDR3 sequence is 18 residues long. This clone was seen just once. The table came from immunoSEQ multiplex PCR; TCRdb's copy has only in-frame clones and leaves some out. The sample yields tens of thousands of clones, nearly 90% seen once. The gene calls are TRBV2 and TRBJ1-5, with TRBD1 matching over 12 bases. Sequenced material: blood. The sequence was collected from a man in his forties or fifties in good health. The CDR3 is CASSEGDRGRYSNQPQHF. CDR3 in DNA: TGTGCCAGCAGTGAAGGGGACAGGGGGCGATATAGCAATCAGCCCCAGCATTTT.